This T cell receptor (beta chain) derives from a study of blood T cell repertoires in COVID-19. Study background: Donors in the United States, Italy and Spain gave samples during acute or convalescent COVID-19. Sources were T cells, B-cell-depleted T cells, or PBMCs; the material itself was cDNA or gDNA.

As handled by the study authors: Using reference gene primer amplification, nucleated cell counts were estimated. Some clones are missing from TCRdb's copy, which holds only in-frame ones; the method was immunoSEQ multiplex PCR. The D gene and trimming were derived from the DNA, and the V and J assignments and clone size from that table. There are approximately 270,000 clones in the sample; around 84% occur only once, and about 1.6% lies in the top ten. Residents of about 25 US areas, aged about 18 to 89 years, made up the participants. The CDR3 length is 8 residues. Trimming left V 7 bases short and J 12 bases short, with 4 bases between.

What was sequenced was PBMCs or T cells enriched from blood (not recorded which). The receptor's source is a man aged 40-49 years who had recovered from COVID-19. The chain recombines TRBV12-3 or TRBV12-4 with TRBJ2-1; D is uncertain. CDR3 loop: CASNGQFF. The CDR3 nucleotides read TGTGCCAGCAACGGGCAGTTCTTC.